What follows describes a single T cell receptor (beta chain). What it recognizes is unknown. An end of the junction differs from the germline gene, which may be a read error. The authors made TCR beta cDNA from 500 to 600 ng total RNA with a constant-region primer. Three nested multiplex PCR rounds, a slightly modified ARM-PCR, produced the libraries for TCR beta. TRBV1-TRBV30 forward primers and a C-beta reverse primer were used in the first two PCR rounds, which each ran for approximately 11 cycles. TCRdb used MiXCR to reprocess the multiplex PCR reads, holding one entry per CDR3 protein. This sample has 200,000 or so distinct CDR3 sequences, with less than 75% found just once. The sample comes from a study of tumor-infiltrating lymphocytes in primary liver carcinoma. Turning to the study itself: Surgical resection was the treatment these patients received for primary liver carcinoma.

Blood RNA was derived from unsorted whole blood, and germline DNA was extracted too. These patients lived with chronic HBV infection and had never been treated. Study-wide points: Tumors had a top-250-clone fraction that was significantly higher than blood (p = 0.039).

Per germline, CDR1 MNHEY and CDR2 SVGAGI. The CDR3 sequence is 13 residues long. This TCR was sampled from a woman aged 55-75 years with primary liver carcinoma and hepatitis B virus infection. V is TRBV6-5 and J is TRBJ2-1; no reliable D call. Material for sequencing was peripheral blood. CDR3 in amino acids: CGSSYGSYNEQFF. The CDR3, as DNA: TGTGGCAGCAGTTACGGGTCGTACAATGAGCAGTTCTTC.